This T cell receptor beta chain derives from a study of shared T cell receptors in the human thymus (dated by TCRdb to the early 2020s). For the wider study: The study examined how self-reactive, shared T-cell receptor alpha chains are generated in the human thymus.

Of note for this clone: Its recognized antigen is unknown. Base qualities are not provided; no much larger clone lies one nucleotide away.

Reading from cysteine to phenylalanine, the CDR3 counts 12 amino acids. Here the CDR3 DNA is all that survives: 36 bases in frame from base 1. The library was generated by the immunoSEQ multiplex PCR assay. TCRdb holds this immuneACCESS table with in-frame rearrangements only. Some clones are missing; in checked studies, unresolved V genes explain under half, and the rest has no known cause. For this sample the table gives about 660,000 clones, of which around 87% were detected only once. Roughly 0.0086% of the sample comes from the top ten. These data are also associated with another study on human thymus T cells. That second publication adds: The donors were immunologically healthy infants in Finland who had open corrective cardiac surgery for congenital heart defects. Thymus tissue was collected as surgical resects that were removed during corrective cardiac surgery. Usage of V and J gene segments appeared to be biased in both the thymic and the peripheral blood repertoires. The related research reported highly overlapping thymic TCR repertoires among unrelated individuals. The study used under 10 infant thymus samples plus four related peripheral blood samples to characterize TCR alpha and beta repertoires. The infant donors were about 7 to 244 days old, and the cohort included five to seven males and two females. Thymocytes were released mechanically from tissue and stored at -70 °C as pellets of roughly 9.5-31 million cells. A QIAsymphony instrument was used to extract genomic DNA from frozen cell pellets. The immunoSEQ multiplex PCR assay was used to amplify the TCRB and TCRAD loci from a standardized quantity of quality-controlled genomic DNA. The V(D)J region was spanned by amplicons of a length sufficient to cover the CDR3 and to identify V and J genes. The amplicons were sequenced on an Illumina platform via the commercial immunoSEQ service. Primer bias and sequencing errors were corrected using previously described methods, and TCRAD and TCRB definitions followed the IMGT database. immunoSEQ Analyzer 3.0 and VDJTools were used for repertoire analysis, which covered basic statistics, V/J segment usage, diversity estimates, rarefaction and pairwise overlap. To estimate diversity, the Chao1, ChaoE, Efron-Thisted, Shannon and inverse Simpson indices were applied, and diversity was also estimated on datasets down-sampled to the smallest sample. For repertoire overlap, CDR3 nucleotide sequence, V gene and J gene had to match strictly, and clustering was done by Jaccard-based multidimensional scaling. On average, roughly 890,000 unique TCRB clonotypes were obtained from thymus samples, compared with some 84,000 from blood samples.

The sequence was obtained from a boy younger than two with a congenital heart defect. Donor details come from another sample of the same person, matched by shared clones. The chain is made from TRBV12-2 and TRBJ1-1; TRBD1 was called by the table and not checked on the DNA. TRBV12-2 corresponds to a pseudogene. Sequencing used thymocytes. The CDR3 in this case is CASRFQGMEAFF. The nucleotides read TGTGCAAGTCGCTTCCAGGGGATGGAAGCTTTCTTT.